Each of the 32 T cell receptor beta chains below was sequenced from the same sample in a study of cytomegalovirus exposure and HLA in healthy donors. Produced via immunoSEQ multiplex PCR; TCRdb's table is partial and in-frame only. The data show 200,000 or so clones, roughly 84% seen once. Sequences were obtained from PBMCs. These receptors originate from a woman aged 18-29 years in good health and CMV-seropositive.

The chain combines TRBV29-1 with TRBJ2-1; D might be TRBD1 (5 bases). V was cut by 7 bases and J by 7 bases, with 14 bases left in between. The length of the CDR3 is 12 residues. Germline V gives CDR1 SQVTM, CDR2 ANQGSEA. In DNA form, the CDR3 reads TGCAGCGCTGAGCAGGGTGGGAATGAGCAGTTCTTC. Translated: CSAEQGGNEQFF.

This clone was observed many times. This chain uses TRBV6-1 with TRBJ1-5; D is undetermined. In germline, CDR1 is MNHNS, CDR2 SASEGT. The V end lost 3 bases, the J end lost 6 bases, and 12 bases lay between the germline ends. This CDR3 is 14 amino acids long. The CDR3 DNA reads TGTGCCAGCAGTGACTTAGGAGAACGTCAGCCCCAGCATTTT. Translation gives CASSDLGERQPQHF.

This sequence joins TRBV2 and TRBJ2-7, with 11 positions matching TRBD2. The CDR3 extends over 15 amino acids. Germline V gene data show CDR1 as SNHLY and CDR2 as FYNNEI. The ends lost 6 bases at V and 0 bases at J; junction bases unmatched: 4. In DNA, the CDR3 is TGTGCCAGCAGGCCGGGACTAGCGGACTCCTACGAGCAGTACTTC. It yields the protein CASRPGLADSYEQYF.

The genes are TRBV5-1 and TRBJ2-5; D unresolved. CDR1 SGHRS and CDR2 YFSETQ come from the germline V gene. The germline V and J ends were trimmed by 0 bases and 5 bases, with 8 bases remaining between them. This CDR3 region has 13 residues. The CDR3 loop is CASSLESSETQYF. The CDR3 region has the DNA TGCGCCAGCAGCTTGGAATCGAGTGAGACCCAGTACTTC.

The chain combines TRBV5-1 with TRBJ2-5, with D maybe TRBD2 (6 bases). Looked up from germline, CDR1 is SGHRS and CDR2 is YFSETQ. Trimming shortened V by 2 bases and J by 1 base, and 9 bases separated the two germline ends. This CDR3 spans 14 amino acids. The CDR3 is CASSFQEGQETQYF. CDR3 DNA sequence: TGCGCCAGCAGCTTTCAGGAGGGCCAAGAGACCCAGTACTTC.

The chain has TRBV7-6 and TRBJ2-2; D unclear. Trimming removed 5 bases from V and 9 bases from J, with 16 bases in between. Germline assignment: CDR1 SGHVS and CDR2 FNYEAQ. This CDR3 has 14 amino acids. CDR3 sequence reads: CASSPSVPLRELFF. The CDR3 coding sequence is TGTGCCAGCAGCCCCTCGGTTCCCCTTAGGGAGCTGTTTTTT.

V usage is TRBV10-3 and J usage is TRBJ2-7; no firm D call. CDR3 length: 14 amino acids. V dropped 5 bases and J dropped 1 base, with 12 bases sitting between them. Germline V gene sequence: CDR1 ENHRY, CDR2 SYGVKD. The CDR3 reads CAISSAGGSYEQYF. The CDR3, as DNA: TGTGCCATCAGTTCGGCCGGCGGTTCCTACGAGCAGTACTTC.

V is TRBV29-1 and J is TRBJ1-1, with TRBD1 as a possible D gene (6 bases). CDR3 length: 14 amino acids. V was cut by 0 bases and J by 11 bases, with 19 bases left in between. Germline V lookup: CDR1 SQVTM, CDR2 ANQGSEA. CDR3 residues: CSVEDPYQGGAAFF. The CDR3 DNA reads TGCAGCGTTGAAGATCCGTACCAAGGGGGGGCCGCTTTCTTT.

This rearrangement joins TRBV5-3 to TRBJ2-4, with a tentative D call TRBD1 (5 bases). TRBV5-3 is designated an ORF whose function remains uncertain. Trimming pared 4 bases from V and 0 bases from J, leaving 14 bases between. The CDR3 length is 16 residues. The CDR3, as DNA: TGTGCCAGAAGCACTCAGGGTACGATAGCCAAAAACATTCAGTACTTC. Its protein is CARSTQGTIAKNIQYF.

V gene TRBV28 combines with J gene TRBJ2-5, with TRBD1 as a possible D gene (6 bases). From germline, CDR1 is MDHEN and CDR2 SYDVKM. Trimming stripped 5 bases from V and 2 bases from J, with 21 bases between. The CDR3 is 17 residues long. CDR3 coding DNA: TGTGCCAGCAGTCTAGAATTGAACCGGGACACACAAGAGACCCAGTACTTC. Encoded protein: CASSLELNRDTQETQYF. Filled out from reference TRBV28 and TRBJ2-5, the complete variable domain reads DVKVTQSSRYLVKRTGEKVFLECVQDMDHENMFWYRQDPGLGLRLIYFSYDVKMKEKGDIPEGYSVSREKKERFSLILESASTNQTSMYLCASSLELNRDTQETQYFGPGTRLLVL.

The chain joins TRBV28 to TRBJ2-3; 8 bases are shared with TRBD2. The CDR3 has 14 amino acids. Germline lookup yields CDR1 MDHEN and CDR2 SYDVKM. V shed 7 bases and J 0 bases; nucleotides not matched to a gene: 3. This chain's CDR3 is CASILAASTDTQYF. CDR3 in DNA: TGTGCCAGCATACTAGCGGCTAGCACAGATACGCAGTATTTT.

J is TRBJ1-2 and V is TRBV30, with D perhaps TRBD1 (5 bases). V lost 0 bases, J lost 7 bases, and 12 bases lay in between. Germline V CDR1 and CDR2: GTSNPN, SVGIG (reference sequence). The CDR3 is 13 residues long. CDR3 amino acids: CAWSVLGGTGYTF. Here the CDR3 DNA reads TGTGCCTGGAGTGTATTGGGGGGGACTGGCTACACCTTC.

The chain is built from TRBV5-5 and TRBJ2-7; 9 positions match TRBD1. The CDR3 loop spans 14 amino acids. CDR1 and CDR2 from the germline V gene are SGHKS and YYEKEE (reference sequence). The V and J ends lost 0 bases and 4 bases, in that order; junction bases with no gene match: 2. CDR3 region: CASSLDGQGYEQYF. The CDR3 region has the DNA TGTGCCAGCAGCTTGGACGGACAGGGGTACGAGCAGTACTTC.

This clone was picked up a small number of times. The CDR3 protein is CASSRQGWNTEAFF. The CDR3, as DNA: TGTGCCAGTAGTAGACAGGGCTGGAACACTGAAGCTTTCTTT. J is TRBJ1-1 and V is TRBV19, with 7 bases fitting TRBD1. This CDR3 contains 14 residues. Germline values: CDR1 LNHDA, CDR2 SQIVND (reference sequence). V lost 4 bases to trimming and J lost 1 base; unmatched junction nucleotides: 3.

The chain's CDR3 is CASGGGWTEAFF. CDR3 DNA sequence: TGTGCCAGCGGGGGAGGATGGACTGAAGCTTTCTTT. The chain joins TRBV2 to TRBJ1-1; perhaps TRBD1 as D (5 bases). Trimming shortened V by 8 bases and J by 5 bases, and 12 bases separated the two germline ends. The CDR3 is 12 amino acids. CDR1 is SNHLY, CDR2 FYNNEI, per germline.

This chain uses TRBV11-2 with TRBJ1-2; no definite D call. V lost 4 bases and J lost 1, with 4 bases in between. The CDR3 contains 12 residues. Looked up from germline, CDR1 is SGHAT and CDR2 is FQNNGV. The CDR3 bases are TGTGCCAGCAGCTCAAATAACTATGGCTACACCTTC. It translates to CASSSNNYGYTF. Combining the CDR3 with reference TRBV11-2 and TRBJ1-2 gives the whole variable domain EAGVAQSPRYKIIEKRQSVAFWCNPISGHATLYWYQQILGQGPKLLIQFQNNGVVDDSQLPKDRFSAERLKGVDSTLKIQPAKLEDSAVYLCASSSNNYGYTFGSGTRLTVV.

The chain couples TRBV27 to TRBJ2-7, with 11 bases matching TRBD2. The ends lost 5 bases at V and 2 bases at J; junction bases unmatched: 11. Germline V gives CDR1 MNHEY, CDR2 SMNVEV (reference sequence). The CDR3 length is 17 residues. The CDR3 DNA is TGTGCCAGCAGTCCCCTGGCCTCTAGCGGGAGGACCTACGAGCAGTACTTC. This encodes CASSPLASSGRTYEQYF.

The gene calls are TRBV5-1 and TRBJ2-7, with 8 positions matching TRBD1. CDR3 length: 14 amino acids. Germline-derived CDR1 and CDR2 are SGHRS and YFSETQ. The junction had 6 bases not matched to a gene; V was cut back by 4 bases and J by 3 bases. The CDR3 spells CASSHRTGLYEQYF. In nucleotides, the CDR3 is TGCGCCAGCAGCCATAGGACAGGGCTCTACGAGCAGTACTTC. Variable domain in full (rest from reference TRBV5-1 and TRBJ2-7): KAGVTQTPRYLIKTRGQQVTLSCSPISGHRSVSWYQQTPGQGLQFLFEYFSETQRNKGNFPGRFSGRQFSNSRSEMNVSTLELGDSALYLCASSHRTGLYEQYFGPGTRLTVT.

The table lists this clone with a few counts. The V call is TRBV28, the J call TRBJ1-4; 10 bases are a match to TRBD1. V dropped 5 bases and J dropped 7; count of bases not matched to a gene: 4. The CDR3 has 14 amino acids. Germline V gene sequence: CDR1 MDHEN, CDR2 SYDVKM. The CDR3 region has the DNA TGTGCCAGCAGTCGACAGGGGGCGGGTGAAAAACTGTTTTTT. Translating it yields CASSRQGAGEKLFF.

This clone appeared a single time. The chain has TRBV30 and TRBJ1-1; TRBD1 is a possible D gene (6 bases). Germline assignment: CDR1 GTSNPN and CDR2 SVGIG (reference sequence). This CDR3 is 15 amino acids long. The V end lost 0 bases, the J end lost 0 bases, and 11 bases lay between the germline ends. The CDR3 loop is CAWSVGYRVNTEAFF. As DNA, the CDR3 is TGTGCCTGGAGTGTAGGTTACAGGGTGAACACTGAAGCTTTCTTT.

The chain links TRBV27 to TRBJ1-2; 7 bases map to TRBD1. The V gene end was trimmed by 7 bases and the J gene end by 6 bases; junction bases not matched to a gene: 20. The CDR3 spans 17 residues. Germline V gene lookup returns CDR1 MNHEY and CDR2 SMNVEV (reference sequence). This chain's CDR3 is CASTSQGRGYRLDGYTF. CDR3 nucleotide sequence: TGTGCCAGCACCTCACAAGGCAGGGGGTACCGTCTCGATGGCTACACCTTC.

The CDR3 loop reads CASSWSGGGDTQYF. The CDR3 DNA is TGCGCCAGCAGTTGGAGCGGCGGTGGAGATACGCAGTATTTT. The chain joins TRBV5-1 to TRBJ2-3; D might be TRBD2 (5 bases). Trimming left V 5 bases short and J 5 bases short, with 15 bases between. Germline V gene sequence: CDR1 SGHRS, CDR2 YFSETQ. The CDR3 totals 14 residues. Drawing the rest from reference TRBV5-1 and TRBJ2-3, the complete variable domain is KAGVTQTPRYLIKTRGQQVTLSCSPISGHRSVSWYQQTPGQGLQFLFEYFSETQRNKGNFPGRFSGRQFSNSRSEMNVSTLELGDSALYLCASSWSGGGDTQYFGPGTRLTVL.

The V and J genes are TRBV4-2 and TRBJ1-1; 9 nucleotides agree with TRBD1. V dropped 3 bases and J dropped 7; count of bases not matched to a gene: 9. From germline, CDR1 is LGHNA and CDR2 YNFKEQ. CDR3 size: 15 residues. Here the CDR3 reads CASSQLGQGAVEAFF. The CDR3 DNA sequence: TGTGCCAGCAGCCAGTTGGGACAGGGTGCGGTTGAAGCTTTCTTT.

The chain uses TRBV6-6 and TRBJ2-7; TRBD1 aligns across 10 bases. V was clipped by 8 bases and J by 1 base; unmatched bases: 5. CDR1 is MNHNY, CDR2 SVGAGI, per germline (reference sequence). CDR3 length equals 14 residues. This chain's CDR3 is CASVPGQGSYEQYF. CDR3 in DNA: TGTGCCAGCGTCCCGGGACAGGGGTCCTACGAGCAGTACTTC.

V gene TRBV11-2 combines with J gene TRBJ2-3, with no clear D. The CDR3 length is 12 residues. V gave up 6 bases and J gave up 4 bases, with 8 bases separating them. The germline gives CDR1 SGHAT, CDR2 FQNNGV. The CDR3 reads CASSTISDTQYF. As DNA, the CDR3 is TGTGCCAGCAGTACTATCTCAGATACGCAGTATTTT.

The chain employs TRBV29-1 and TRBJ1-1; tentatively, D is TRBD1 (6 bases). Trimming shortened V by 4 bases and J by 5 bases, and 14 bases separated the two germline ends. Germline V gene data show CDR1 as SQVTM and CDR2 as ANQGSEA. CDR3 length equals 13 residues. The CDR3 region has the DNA TGCAGCGTTGCGGGTTGGGGGCGAACTGAAGCTTTCTTT. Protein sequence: CSVAGWGRTEAFF. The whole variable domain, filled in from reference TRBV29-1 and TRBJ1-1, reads SAVISQKPSRDICQRGTSLTIQCQVDSQVTMMFWYRQQPGQSLTLIATANQGSEATYESGFVIDKFPISRPNLTFSTLTVSNMSPEDSSIYLCSVAGWGRTEAFFGQGTRLTVV.

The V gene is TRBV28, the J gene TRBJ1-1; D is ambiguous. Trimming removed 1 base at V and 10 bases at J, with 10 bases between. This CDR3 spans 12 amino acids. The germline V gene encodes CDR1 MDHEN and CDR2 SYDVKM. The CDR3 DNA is TGTGCCAGCAGTTTATCTCCCGGTGGAGCTTTCTTT. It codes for CASSLSPGGAFF.

CDR3 nucleotides: TGCAGCGTTGAAGACCCCTCTAGGGGGCTGTATGGCTACACCTTC. Translated: CSVEDPSRGLYGYTF. J is TRBJ1-2 and V is TRBV29-1; 7 bases match TRBD1. Germline trimming cut 0 bases from V and 5 bases from J; bases unmatched to any gene: 9. This CDR3 has 15 residues. Germline V gene data show CDR1 as SQVTM and CDR2 as ANQGSEA.

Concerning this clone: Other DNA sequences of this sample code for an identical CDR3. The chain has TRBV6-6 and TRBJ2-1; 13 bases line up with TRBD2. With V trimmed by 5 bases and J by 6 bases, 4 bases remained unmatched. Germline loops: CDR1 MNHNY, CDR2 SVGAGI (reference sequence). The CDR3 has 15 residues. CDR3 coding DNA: TGTGCCAGCAGTCCTCGGACTAGCGGGAGCAATGAGCAGTTCTTC. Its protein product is CASSPRTSGSNEQFF.

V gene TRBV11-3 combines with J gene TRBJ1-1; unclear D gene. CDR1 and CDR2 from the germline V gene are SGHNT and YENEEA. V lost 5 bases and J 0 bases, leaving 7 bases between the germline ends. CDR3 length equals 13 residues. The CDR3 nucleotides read TGTGCCAGCAGCAAAGAGGTGAACACTGAAGCTTTCTTT. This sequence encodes CASSKEVNTEAFF.

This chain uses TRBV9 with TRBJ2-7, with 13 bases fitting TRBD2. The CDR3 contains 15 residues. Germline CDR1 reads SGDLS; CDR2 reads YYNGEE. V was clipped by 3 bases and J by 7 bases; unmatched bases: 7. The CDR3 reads CASSARTSGSGEQYF. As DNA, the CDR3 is TGTGCCAGCAGCGCCCGGACTAGCGGGAGCGGGGAGCAGTACTTC.

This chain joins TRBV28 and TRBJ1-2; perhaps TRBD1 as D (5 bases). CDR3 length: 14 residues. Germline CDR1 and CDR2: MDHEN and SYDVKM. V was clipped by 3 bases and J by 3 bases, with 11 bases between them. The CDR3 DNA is TGTGCCAGCAGTTTGGGCAGGGTTGACTATGGCTACACCTTC. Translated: CASSLGRVDYGYTF.